This passage covers 28 T cell receptor beta chains from one sample sequenced in a study of molecular identifiers for immune sequencing clone quantification. TCRdb recomputed calls from the PCR reads with MiXCR, one row per CDR3 protein. The table shows about 640,000 distinct CDR3 sequences, with 15% to 20% occurring only once. The sample comprised naive CD8+ T cells from blood, with Jurkat cell RNA spiked in. As for subset: FACS-sorted CD8+CD4-CCR7+CD45RA+ naive T cells. These TCRs come from a human donor in good health. Some libraries in this study had Jurkat cell RNA spiked in.

Details on this clonotype: Since a much larger clone is just one base distant, this may be a read error. This chain connects TRBV20-1 to TRBJ1-5; tentative D call: TRBD1 (6 bases). From germline, CDR1 is DFQATT and CDR2 SNEGSKA (reference sequence). The V end lost 1 base, the J end lost 6 bases, and 13 bases lay between the germline ends. CDR3 length: 14 amino acids. The CDR3 loop is CSARGGRGSQPQHF. DNA for the CDR3: TGCAGTGCTAGAGGCGGCAGGGGAAGTCAGCCCCAGCATTTT.

In regard to this clonotype: A much more abundant neighbour one base away suggests this may be a read error. This chain uses TRBV6-5 with TRBJ2-7; possibly TRBD2 for D (6 bases). The CDR3 loop spans 13 amino acids. Germline V gives CDR1 MNHEY, CDR2 SVGAGI. The CDR3 DNA sequence: TGTGTCAGCAGCCGGGAGCGAGATGGGGAGCAGTACTTC. Amino acids: CVSSRERDGEQYF.

A word on this clonotype: One junction end does not reproduce the germline sequence, and a read error may be involved. V is TRBV4-3 and J is TRBJ1-1; D call uncertain. The CDR3 contains 13 residues. Germline assignment: CDR1 LGHNA and CDR2 YSLEER. This chain's CDR3 is CASSQDRTTEALF. The CDR3 DNA is TGCGCCAGCAGCCAAGATAGGACCACTGAAGCTCTCTTT.

This clonotype was observed a few times. This chain uses TRBV12-3 or TRBV12-4 with TRBJ2-1; 10 nucleotides agree with TRBD2. The CDR3 sequence is 15 residues long. V shed 6 bases, J shed 4 bases, and the junction held 6 bases outside the gene matches. The DNA for the CDR3 is TGTGCCAGCAGGAACCCTAGCGGGGGATACAATGAGCAGTTCTTC. This encodes CASRNPSGGYNEQFF.

Details on this clonotype: Given a much more abundant clone one base away, this may be a read error. In DNA, the CDR3 is TGTGCCAGCAGCTTAGATAGCGTGGGCCCCGGGGAGCTGTTTTTT. It translates to CASSLDSVGPGELFF. The chain couples TRBV7-2 to TRBJ2-2; TRBD2 might be the D (5 bases). Germline CDR1 is SGHTA and CDR2 is FQGNSA. The CDR3 length is 15 residues. V lost 1 base and J 6 bases, leaving 12 bases between the germline ends.

This clonotype was picked up many times. The J gene is TRBJ1-2, the V gene TRBV12-3 or TRBV12-4; D ambiguous. The ends were cut back, 4 bases at V and 6 bases at J, with 9 bases in the middle. There are 12 residues in the CDR3. The CDR3 DNA reads as TGTGCCAGCAGTTCGGGAATTCATGGCTACACCTTC. The encoded protein is CASSSGIHGYTF.

This clonotype was detected a few times. This chain uses TRBV10-3 with TRBJ2-5; 9 bases agree with TRBD2. V lost 0 bases to trimming and J lost 3 bases; unmatched junction nucleotides: 8. The CDR3 spans 17 residues. Per germline, CDR1 ENHRY and CDR2 SYGVKD. The CDR3 loop is CAISESGVAGVEETQYF. The CDR3, as DNA: TGTGCCATCAGTGAGTCTGGGGTAGCGGGAGTGGAAGAGACCCAGTACTTC.

This clonotype appeared a few times. The chain joins TRBV11-2 to TRBJ1-4, with a possible D match to TRBD1 (5 bases). Between the trimmed V and J ends, which lost 5 bases and 4 bases, there was a span of 14 bases. The CDR3 spans 15 residues. Germline V lookup: CDR1 SGHAT, CDR2 FQNNGV. The CDR3 DNA reads as TGTGCCAGCAGCCTTCGGACAAGGTTTAATGAAAAACTGTTTTTT. It specifies CASSLRTRFNEKLFF.

V gene TRBV9 combines with J gene TRBJ2-1, with 10 bases aligning to TRBD2. The CDR3 runs to 16 residues. Per the germline V gene, CDR1 is SGDLS and CDR2 is YYNGEE. J lost 3 bases, V lost 3 bases, and 6 bases had no gene match. The CDR3 DNA reads as TGTGCCAGCAGCGCCACCCGACTAGCGGGCTACAATGAGCAGTTCTTC. It codes for CASSATRLAGYNEQFF. The full variable domain, completed using reference TRBV9 and TRBJ2-1, is DSGVTQTPKHLITATGQRVTLRCSPRSGDLSVYWYQQSLDQGLQFLIQYYNGEERAKGNILERFSAQQFPDLHSELNLSSLELGDSALYFCASSATRLAGYNEQFFGPGTRLTVL.

This clonotype was seen only a few times. The V and J genes are TRBV6-2 or TRBV6-3 and TRBJ2-3; D is possibly TRBD2 (6 bases). V dropped 4 bases and J dropped 0 bases, with 11 bases sitting between them. Germline V lookup: CDR1 MNHEY, CDR2 SVGEGT. The CDR3 loop spans 15 amino acids. In DNA form, the CDR3 reads TGTGCCAGCAGTTCTGTCGGGGGTAGCACAGATACGCAGTATTTT. Amino acid sequence: CASSSVGGSTDTQYF.

This clonotype has at least ten counts. J is TRBJ2-3 and V is TRBV7-2; possibly TRBD1 or TRBD2 for D (5 bases each). Germline-derived CDR1 and CDR2 are SGHTA and FQGNSA. V gave up 5 bases and J gave up 5 bases, with 17 bases separating them. The CDR3 has 15 residues. The CDR3: CASSPHPRDLDTQYF. The CDR3 DNA sequence: TGTGCCAGCAGCCCCCACCCCCGGGACCTAGATACGCAGTATTTT.

As for this clonotype: Being one base from a much bigger clone, this may be a read error. This chain links TRBV12-3 or TRBV12-4 with TRBJ2-3; 9 nucleotides align to TRBD2. V dropped 8 bases and J dropped 3; count of bases not matched to a gene: 12. The CDR3 consists of 16 residues. CDR3 residues: CASGEGGRAFTDTQYF. The CDR3 DNA sequence: TGTGCCAGCGGGGAGGGCGGGAGGGCCTTTACAGATACGCAGTATTTT.

About this clonotype: A read error may explain this, as a much larger clone is one base away. This sequence joins TRBV2 and TRBJ1-2; perhaps TRBD1 as D (5 bases). The V end was cut by 8 bases, the J end by 5 bases, with 15 bases between. Per germline, CDR1 SNHLY and CDR2 FYNNEI. This CDR3 is built from 13 residues. CDR3 in amino acids: CASPPGGGYGYTF. The CDR3 coding sequence is TGTGCCAGCCCCCCTGGGGGGGGGTATGGCTACACCTTC.

At least ten counts were recorded for this clonotype. The V gene is TRBV6-5, the J gene TRBJ1-1; D gene unclear. Per the germline V gene, CDR1 is MNHEY and CDR2 is SVGAGI. V was pared by 1 base and J by 7 bases, with 13 bases between. The CDR3 covers 14 residues. The CDR3 sequence is CASSYFSGVGEAFF. In DNA, the CDR3 is TGTGCCAGCAGTTACTTCTCAGGCGTGGGTGAAGCTTTCTTT.

This clonotype was counted a few times. CDR3 sequence: CASSPGQEAYMSTEAFF. The CDR3 DNA reads TGCGCCAGCAGCCCGGGACAGGAAGCGTACATGAGCACTGAAGCTTTCTTT. The V and J genes are TRBV5-1 and TRBJ1-1, with 8 bases fitting TRBD1. Germline V gene sequence: CDR1 SGHRS, CDR2 YFSETQ. V gave up 4 bases and J gave up 4 bases; unmatched junction bases: 15. CDR3 length: 17 amino acids.

This clonotype has ten or more counts. V and J are TRBV4-1 and TRBJ1-4; a weak D match, TRBD1 (6 bases). CDR1 and CDR2 (germline): MGHRA, YSYEKL. The CDR3 is made up of 16 amino acids. V lost 0 bases to trimming and J lost 4 bases, with 12 bases between them. CDR3 DNA sequence: TGCGCCAGCAGCCAAGACCAGGGGCAAATTAATGAAAAACTGTTTTTT. It specifies CASSQDQGQINEKLFF.

This clonotype has ten or more counts. V is TRBV27 and J is TRBJ2-5, with 7 bases that match TRBD1. In germline, CDR1 is MNHEY, CDR2 SMNVEV (reference sequence). The CDR3 contains 14 residues. The V gene end was trimmed by 6 bases and the J gene end by 4 bases; junction bases not matched to a gene: 8. CDR3 DNA: TGTGCCAGCAGCGAGGGGGCTCAGAGAGAGACCCAGTACTTC. This translates into CASSEGAQRETQYF.

At least ten counts were recorded for this clonotype. This sequence joins TRBV9 and TRBJ2-3, with D perhaps being TRBD1 or TRBD2 (5 bases each). Trimming left V 5 bases short and J 0 bases short, with 16 bases between. Germline values: CDR1 SGDLS, CDR2 YYNGEE. CDR3 length: 16 amino acids. In DNA, the CDR3 is TGTGCCAGCAGTGGGGGATATGGTCCTAGCACAGATACGCAGTATTTT. It codes for CASSGGYGPSTDTQYF. Full variable domain (remainder filled in from reference TRBV9 and TRBJ2-3): DSGVTQTPKHLITATGQRVTLRCSPRSGDLSVYWYQQSLDQGLQFLIQYYNGEERAKGNILERFSAQQFPDLHSELNLSSLELGDSALYFCASSGGYGPSTDTQYFGPGTRLTVL.

V gene TRBV28 combines with J gene TRBJ2-1; 8 bases line up with TRBD1. The CDR3 is 14 residues long. Germline values: CDR1 MDHEN, CDR2 SYDVKM. V trimming: 3 bases; J trimming: 7 bases; junction bases outside the gene matches: 5. The CDR3 nucleotides are TGTGCCAGCAGTTTTCCCGGACAGGGAAATGAGCAGTTCTTC. Its translation: CASSFPGQGNEQFF.

This clonotype was detected many times. This chain uses TRBV7-9 with TRBJ1-4, with 7 bases fitting TRBD1. This CDR3 spans 16 amino acids. V lost 3 bases, J lost 4 bases, and 8 bases stayed unmatched. CDR1 is SEHNR and CDR2 is FQNEAQ in the germline V gene (reference sequence). For the CDR3, the DNA is TGTGCCAGCAGCTTGATGACGACAGGGCTTAATGAAAAACTGTTTTTT. The encoded protein is CASSLMTTGLNEKLFF. The full variable domain, completed using reference TRBV7-9 and TRBJ1-4, is DTGVSQNPRHKITKRGQNVTFRCDPISEHNRLYWYRQTLGQGPEFLTYFQNEAQLEKSRLLSDRFSAERPKGSFSTLEIQRTEQGDSAMYLCASSLMTTGLNEKLFFGSGTQLSVL.

This clonotype was counted a few times. The J gene is TRBJ1-1, the V gene TRBV5-4; the match to TRBD1 covers 7 bases. Looked up from germline, CDR1 is SGHNT and CDR2 is YYREEE (reference sequence). V gave up 4 bases and J gave up 7 bases; unmatched junction bases: 16. The CDR3 sequence is 16 residues long. CDR3 sequence reads: CASSPPDRDLTGEAFF. The CDR3 region has the DNA TGTGCCAGCAGCCCCCCCGACAGGGACCTAACTGGTGAAGCTTTCTTT.

The sample holds a few counts of this clonotype. The genes are TRBV7-9 and TRBJ2-2; D is possibly TRBD2 (5 bases). The V end lost 6 bases, the J end lost 0 bases, and 11 bases lay between the germline ends. This CDR3 is built from 15 residues. Germline values: CDR1 SEHNR, CDR2 FQNEAQ (reference sequence). The CDR3 here is CASRRGLTNTGELFF. The CDR3 DNA follows: TGTGCCAGCAGACGAGGACTGACGAACACCGGGGAGCTGTTTTTT.

The rearrangement uses TRBV27 and TRBJ2-7; tentatively, D is TRBD1 (6 bases). The V end lost 6 bases, the J end lost 6 bases, and 18 bases lay between the germline ends. The CDR3 consists of 14 residues. Germline-derived CDR1 and CDR2 are MNHEY and SMNVEV (reference sequence). As DNA, the CDR3 is TGTGCCAGCAGGCAAGCTTCAGGGGATGGCGAGCAGTACTTC. Translating gives CASRQASGDGEQYF.

This clonotype showed up just once. A single base separates this from a much larger clone, so it may be a read error. V and J are TRBV12-3 or TRBV12-4 and TRBJ2-5, with TRBD1 matching 10 bases. V trimming: 7 bases; J trimming: 0 bases; junction bases outside the gene matches: 14. The length of the CDR3 is 18 residues. The CDR3 is CASTTGTGVFSHQETQYF. DNA of the CDR3: TGTGCCAGCACCACCGGGACAGGGGTCTTCTCCCACCAAGAGACCCAGTACTTC.

This clonotype was counted at least ten times. This chain uses TRBV4-3 with TRBJ2-2; the D gene is possibly TRBD1 (7 bases). The V and J ends lost 6 bases and 3 bases respectively, with 11 bases between them. Germline lookup yields CDR1 LGHNA and CDR2 YSLEER. The CDR3 spans 14 residues. The CDR3 DNA is TGCGCCAGCAGGCGGGACAGATACACCGGGGAGCTGTTTTTT. It codes for CASRRDRYTGELFF.

This clonotype was seen only a few times. This chain uses TRBV7-9 with TRBJ2-1, with D hard to call. V lost 2 bases and J lost 5, with 13 bases in between. The germline V gene encodes CDR1 SEHNR and CDR2 FQNEAQ (reference sequence). The CDR3 extends over 15 amino acids. The CDR3, as DNA: TGTGCCAGCAGCTTAATAGGGTATGACCACAATGAGCAGTTCTTC. It is translated as CASSLIGYDHNEQFF.

V and J are TRBV4-1 and TRBJ1-3; D uncertain. Germline V CDR1 and CDR2: MGHRA, YSYEKL. V dropped 0 bases and J dropped 8 bases, with 14 bases sitting between them. CDR3 size: 15 residues. Here the CDR3 DNA reads TGCGCCAGCAGCCAAGATCGGGTGTACGGAGACACCATATATTTT. It specifies CASSQDRVYGDTIYF.

At least ten counts were recorded for this clonotype. The V and J genes are TRBV3-1 and TRBJ1-5; D not resolved. Trimming took 4 bases from V and 0 from J, leaving 16 bases between them. This CDR3 region has 17 residues. In germline, CDR1 is LGHDT, CDR2 YNNKEL (reference sequence). CDR3 DNA: TGTGCCAGCAGCCCCACTCCGACATTCCTTAGCAATCAGCCCCAGCATTTT. Residues: CASSPTPTFLSNQPQHF.